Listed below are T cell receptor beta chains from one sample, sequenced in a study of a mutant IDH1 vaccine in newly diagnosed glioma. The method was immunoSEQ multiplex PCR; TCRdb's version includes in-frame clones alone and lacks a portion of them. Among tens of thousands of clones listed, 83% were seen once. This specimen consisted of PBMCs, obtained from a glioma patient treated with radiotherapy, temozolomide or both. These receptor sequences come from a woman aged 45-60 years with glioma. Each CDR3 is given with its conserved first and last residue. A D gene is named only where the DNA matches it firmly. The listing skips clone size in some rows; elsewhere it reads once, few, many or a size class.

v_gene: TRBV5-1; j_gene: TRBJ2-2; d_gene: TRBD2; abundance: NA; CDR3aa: CASSIGGADTGELFF; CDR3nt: TGCGCCAGCAGCATCGGGGGGGCGGACACCGGGGAGCTGTTTTTT
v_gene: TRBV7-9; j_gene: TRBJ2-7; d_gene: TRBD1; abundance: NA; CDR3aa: CASSLAWDRGIYEQYF; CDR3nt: TGTGCCAGCAGCTTAGCGTGGGACAGGGGGATCTACGAGCAGTACTTC
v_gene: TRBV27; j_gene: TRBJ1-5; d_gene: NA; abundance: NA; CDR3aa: CASSLNSYQPQHF; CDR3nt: TGTGCCAGCAGTTTAAACAGCTATCAGCCCCAGCATTTT
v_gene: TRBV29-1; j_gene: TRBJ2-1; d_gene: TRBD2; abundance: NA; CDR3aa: CSVDSGALNNEQFF; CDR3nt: TGCAGCGTTGATAGCGGGGCTCTGAACAATGAGCAGTTCTTC
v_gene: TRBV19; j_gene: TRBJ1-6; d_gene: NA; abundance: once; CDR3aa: CASSVGRSYNSPLHF; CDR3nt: TGTGCCAGTAGTGTTGGACGCTCCTATAATTCACCCCTCCACTTT
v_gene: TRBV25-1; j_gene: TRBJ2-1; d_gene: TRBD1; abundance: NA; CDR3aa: CASKAQGVRNEQFF; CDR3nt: TGTGCCAGCAAAGCTCAGGGGGTACGCAATGAGCAGTTCTTC
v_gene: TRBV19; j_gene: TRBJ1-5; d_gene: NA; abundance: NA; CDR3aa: CASSMDGYSNQPQHF; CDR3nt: TGTGCCAGTAGCATGGACGGCTATAGCAATCAGCCCCAGCATTTT
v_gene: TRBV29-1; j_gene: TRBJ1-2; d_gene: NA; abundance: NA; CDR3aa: CSVEVGSGYTF; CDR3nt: TGCAGCGTTGAGGTGGGGTCTGGCTACACCTTC
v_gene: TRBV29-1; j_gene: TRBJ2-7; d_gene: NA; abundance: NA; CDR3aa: CSVGSAGSYEQYF; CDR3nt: TGCAGCGTTGGGTCGGCGGGGTCCTACGAGCAGTACTTC
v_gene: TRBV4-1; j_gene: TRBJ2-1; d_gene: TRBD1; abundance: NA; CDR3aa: CASSRQTGFRYNEQFF; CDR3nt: TGCGCCAGCAGCCGCCAGACAGGGTTTCGTTACAATGAGCAGTTCTTC
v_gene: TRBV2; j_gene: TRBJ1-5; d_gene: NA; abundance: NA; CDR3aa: CASNGGPNQPQHF; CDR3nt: TGTGCCAGCAATGGCGGGCCCAATCAGCCCCAGCATTTT
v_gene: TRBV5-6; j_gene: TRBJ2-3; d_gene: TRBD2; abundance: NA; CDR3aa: CASSSGGGGGTQYF; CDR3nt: TGTGCCAGCAGTTCTGGGGGGGGAGGCGGTACGCAGTATTTT
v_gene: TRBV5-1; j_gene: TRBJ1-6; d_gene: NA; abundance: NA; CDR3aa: CASSPAPRDSPLHF; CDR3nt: TGCGCCAGCAGCCCTGCCCCTCGGGATTCACCCCTCCACTTT
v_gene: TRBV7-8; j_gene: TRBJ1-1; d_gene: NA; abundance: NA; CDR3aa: CASSPNDYVSTEAFF; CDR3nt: TGTGCCAGCAGCCCAAATGATTATGTGAGCACTGAAGCTTTCTTT
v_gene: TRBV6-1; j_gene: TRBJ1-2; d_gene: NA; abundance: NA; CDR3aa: CASSEIGYGYTF; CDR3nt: TGTGCCAGCAGTGAGATCGGGTATGGCTACACCTTC
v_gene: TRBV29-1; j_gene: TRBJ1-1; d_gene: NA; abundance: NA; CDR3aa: CSVEGGKGSTEAFF; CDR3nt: TGCAGCGTTGAAGGGGGGAAGGGAAGTACTGAAGCTTTCTTT
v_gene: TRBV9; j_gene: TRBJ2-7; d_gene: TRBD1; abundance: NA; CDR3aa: CASSVAPGGATYEQYF; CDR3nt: TGTGCCAGCAGCGTAGCTCCAGGGGGCGCTACCTACGAGCAGTACTTC